The clone carrying this T cell receptor (beta chain) was counted ten times or more. No antigen is known for it. Germline values: CDR1 MNHNS, CDR2 SASEGT. V was pared by 2 bases and J by 1 base, with 11 bases between. The CDR3 consists of 15 residues. The source of the sample is a study of regulatory T cells in long-lasting Graves disease. Broader study findings: Persistent Graves' cases showed lower TCR diversity than newly diagnosed cases.

With iRepertoire HTBI primers and Arm-PCR of CDR3 regions, TCR beta libraries were built. Per the authors' pipeline: Roughly 65 TRBV and around 15 TRBJ segments were identified across samples. TCRdb analysed the multiplex PCR reads with MiXCR anew, one entry per CDR3 protein. These V and J calls derive from TCRdb rather than the authors' analysis. The sample includes around 420,000 distinct CDR3 sequences, 15% to 19% of them seen just once. The time point: newly diagnosed GD, antithyroid drugs for less than 3 months. PBMC RNA was the source of the TCR library. A roughly 8.6-milliliter sample of peripheral blood was drawn into EDTA tubes.

Source: peripheral blood mononuclear cells (PBMCs), taken at new diagnosis, from a patient treated with antithyroid drugs. The chain carries TRBV6-1 and TRBJ1-1; D is ambiguous. The receptor comes from a female donor with Graves disease. CDR3 region: CASSEHAGWNTEAFF. For the CDR3, the DNA is TGTGCCAGCAGTGAACACGCAGGATGGAACACTGAAGCTTTCTTT.